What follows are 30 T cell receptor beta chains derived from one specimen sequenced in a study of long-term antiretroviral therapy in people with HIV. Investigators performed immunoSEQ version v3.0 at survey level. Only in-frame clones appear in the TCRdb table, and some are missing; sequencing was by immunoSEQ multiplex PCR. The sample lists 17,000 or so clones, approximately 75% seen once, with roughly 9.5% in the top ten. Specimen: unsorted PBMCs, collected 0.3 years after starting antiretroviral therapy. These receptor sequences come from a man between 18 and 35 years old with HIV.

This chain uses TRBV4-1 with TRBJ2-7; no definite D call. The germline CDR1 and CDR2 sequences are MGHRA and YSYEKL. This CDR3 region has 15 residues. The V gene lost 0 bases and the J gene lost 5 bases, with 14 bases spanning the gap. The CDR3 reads CASSQEKDPRDEQYF. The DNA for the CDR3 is TGCGCCAGCAGCCAAGAAAAGGACCCTCGCGACGAGCAGTACTTC.

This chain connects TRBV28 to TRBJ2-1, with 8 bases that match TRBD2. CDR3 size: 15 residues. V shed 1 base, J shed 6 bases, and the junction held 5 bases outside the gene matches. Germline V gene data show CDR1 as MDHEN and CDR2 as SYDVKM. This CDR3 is CASSLFSGGPNEQFF. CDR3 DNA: TGTGCCAGCAGTTTATTTTCGGGGGGGCCCAATGAGCAGTTCTTC.

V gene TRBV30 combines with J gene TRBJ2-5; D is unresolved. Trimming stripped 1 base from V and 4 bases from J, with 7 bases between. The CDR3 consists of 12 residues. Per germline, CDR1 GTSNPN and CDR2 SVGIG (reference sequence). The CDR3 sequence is CAWSGGRETQYF. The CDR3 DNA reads TGTGCCTGGAGTGGGGGTCGAGAGACCCAGTACTTC.

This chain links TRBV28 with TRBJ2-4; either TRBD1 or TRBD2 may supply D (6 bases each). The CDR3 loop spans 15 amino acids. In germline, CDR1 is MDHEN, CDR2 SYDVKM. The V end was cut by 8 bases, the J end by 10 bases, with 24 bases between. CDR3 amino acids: CASGSGALPNGIQYF. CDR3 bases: TGTGCCAGCGGATCGGGGGCCCTACCTAATGGGATTCAGTACTTC.

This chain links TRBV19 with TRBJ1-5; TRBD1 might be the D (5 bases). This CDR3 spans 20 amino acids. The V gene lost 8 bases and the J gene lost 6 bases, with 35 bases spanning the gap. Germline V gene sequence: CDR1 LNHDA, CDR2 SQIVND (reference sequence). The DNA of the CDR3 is TGTGCCAGTGCTAACCGGGGCAGGCGGTTCGGTTATCCATATACTCAGCCCCAGCATTTT. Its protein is CASANRGRRFGYPYTQPQHF.

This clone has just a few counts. As DNA, the CDR3 is TGTGCCACCAGGGAGATGGCAGGCGGCTATGGCTACACCTTC. This codes for CATREMAGGYGYTF. The chain uses TRBV6-1 and TRBJ1-2; D is possibly TRBD1 (5 bases). V lost 10 bases and J 4 bases, leaving 19 bases between the germline ends. The germline CDR1 and CDR2 sequences are MNHNS and SASEGT. This CDR3 has 14 amino acids.

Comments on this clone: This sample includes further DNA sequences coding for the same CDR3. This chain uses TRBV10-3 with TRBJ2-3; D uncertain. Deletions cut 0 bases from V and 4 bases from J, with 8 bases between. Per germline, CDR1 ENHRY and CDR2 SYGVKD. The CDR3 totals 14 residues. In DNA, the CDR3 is TGTGCCATCAGTGAGTCAAGAGACCCAGATACGCAGTATTTT. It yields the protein CAISESRDPDTQYF.

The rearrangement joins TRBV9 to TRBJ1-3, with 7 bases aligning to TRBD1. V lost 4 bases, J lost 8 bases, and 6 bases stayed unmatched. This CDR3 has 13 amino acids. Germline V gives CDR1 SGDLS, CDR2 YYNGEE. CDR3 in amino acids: CASSPRGKYTIYF. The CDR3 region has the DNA TGTGCCAGCAGCCCCAGGGGGAAGTACACCATATATTTT.

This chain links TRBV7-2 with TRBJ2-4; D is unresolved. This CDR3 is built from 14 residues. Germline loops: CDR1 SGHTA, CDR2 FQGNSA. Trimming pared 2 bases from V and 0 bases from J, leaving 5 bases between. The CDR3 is CASSLSLAKNIQYF. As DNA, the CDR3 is TGTGCCAGCAGCTTAAGCCTAGCCAAAAACATTCAGTACTTC.

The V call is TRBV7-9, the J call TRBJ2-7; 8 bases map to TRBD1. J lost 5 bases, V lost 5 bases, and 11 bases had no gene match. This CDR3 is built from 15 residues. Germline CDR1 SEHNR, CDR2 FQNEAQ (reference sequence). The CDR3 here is CASSPPTGAGDEQYF. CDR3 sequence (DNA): TGTGCCAGCAGCCCCCCGACAGGGGCAGGTGACGAGCAGTACTTC.

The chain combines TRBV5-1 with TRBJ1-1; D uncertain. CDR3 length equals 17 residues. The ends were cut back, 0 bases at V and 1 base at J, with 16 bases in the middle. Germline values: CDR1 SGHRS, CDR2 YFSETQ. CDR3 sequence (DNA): TGCGCCAGCAGCTTGGCCGAGAAAGCTCGGGGGAACACTGAAGCTTTCTTT. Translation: CASSLAEKARGNTEAFF.

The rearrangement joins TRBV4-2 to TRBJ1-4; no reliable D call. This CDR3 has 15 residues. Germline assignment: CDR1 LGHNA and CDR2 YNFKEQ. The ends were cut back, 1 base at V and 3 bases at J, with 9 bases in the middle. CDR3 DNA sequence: TGTGCCAGCAGCCAAGGAGGTCCCCCTAATGAAAAACTGTTTTTT. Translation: CASSQGGPPNEKLFF.

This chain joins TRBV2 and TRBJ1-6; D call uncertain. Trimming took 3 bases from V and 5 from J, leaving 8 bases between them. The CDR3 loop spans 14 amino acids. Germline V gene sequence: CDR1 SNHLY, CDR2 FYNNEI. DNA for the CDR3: TGTGCCAGCAGTGAGGCAGGAGATAATTCACCCCTCCACTTT. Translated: CASSEAGDNSPLHF.

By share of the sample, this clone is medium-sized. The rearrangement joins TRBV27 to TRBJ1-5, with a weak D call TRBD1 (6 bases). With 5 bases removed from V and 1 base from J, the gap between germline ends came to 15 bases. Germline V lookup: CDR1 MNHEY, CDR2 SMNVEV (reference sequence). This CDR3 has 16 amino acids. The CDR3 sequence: CASSHTGQFSNQPQHF. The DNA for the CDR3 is TGTGCCAGCAGTCACACCGGACAGTTCAGCAATCAGCCCCAGCATTTT.

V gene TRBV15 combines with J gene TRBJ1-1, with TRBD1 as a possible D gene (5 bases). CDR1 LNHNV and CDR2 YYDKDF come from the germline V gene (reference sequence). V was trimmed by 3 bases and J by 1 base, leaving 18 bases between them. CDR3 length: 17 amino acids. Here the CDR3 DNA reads TGTGCCACCAGCAGCCCAGGTGGGGTAGACAGGAACACTGAAGCTTTCTTT. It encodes CATSSPGGVDRNTEAFF. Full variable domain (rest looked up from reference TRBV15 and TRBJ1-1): DAMVIQNPRYQVTQFGKPVTLSCSQTLNHNVMYWYQQKSSQAPKLLFHYYDKDFNNEADTPDNFQSRRPNTSFCFLDIRSPGLGDTAMYLCATSSPGGVDRNTEAFFGQGTRLTVV.

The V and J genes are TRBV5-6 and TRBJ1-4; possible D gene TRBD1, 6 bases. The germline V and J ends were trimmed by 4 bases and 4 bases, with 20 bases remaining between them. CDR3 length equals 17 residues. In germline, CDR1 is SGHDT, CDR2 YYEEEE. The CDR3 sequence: CASSRPPDRTYNEKLFF. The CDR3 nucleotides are TGTGCCAGCAGCCGACCCCCAGACAGGACATATAATGAAAAACTGTTTTTT.

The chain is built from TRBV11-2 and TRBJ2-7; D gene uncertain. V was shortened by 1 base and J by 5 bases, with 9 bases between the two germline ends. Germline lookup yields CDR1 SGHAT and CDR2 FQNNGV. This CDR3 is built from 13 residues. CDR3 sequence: CASSLGRPDEQYF. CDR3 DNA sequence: TGTGCCAGCAGCTTAGGCCGTCCGGACGAGCAGTACTTC.

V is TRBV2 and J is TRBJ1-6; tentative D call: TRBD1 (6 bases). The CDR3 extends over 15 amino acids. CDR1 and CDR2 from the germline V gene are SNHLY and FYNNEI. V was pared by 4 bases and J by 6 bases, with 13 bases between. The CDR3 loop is CASSVPDRVNSPLHF. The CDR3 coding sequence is TGTGCCAGCAGTGTACCGGACAGAGTTAATTCACCCCTCCACTTT. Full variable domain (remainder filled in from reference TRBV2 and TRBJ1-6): EPEVTQTPSHQVTQMGQEVILRCVPISNHLYFYWYRQILGQKVEFLVSFYNNEISEKSEIFDDQFSVERPDGSNFTLKIRSTKLEDSAMYFCASSVPDRVNSPLHFGNGTRLTVT.

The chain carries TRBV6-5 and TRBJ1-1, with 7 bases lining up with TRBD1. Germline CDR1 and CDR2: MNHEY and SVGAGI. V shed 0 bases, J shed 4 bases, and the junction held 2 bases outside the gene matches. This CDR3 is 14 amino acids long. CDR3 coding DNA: TGTGCCAGCAGTTACTCGTACAGGGGCACTGAAGCTTTCTTT. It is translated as CASSYSYRGTEAFF.

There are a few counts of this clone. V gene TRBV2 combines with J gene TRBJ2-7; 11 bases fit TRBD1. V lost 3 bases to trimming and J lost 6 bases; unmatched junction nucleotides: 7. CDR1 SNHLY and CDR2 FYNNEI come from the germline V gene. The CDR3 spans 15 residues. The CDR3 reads CASSDRTGGVREQYF. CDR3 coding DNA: TGTGCCAGCAGTGACAGGACAGGGGGCGTACGCGAGCAGTACTTC.

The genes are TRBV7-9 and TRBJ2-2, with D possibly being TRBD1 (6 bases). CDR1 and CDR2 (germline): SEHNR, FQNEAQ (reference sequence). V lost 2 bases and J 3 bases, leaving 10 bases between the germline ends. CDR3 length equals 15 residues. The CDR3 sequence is CASSLQGSYTGELFF. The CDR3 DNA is TGTGCCAGCAGCTTACAGGGGTCGTACACCGGGGAGCTGTTTTTT.

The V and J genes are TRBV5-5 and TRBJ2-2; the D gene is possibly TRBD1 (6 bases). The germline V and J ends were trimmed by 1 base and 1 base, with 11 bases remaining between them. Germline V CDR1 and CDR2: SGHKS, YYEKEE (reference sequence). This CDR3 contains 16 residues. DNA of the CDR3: TGTGCCAGCAGCTTGCGGCCGACAGGGAACACCGGGGAGCTGTTTTTT. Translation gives CASSLRPTGNTGELFF.

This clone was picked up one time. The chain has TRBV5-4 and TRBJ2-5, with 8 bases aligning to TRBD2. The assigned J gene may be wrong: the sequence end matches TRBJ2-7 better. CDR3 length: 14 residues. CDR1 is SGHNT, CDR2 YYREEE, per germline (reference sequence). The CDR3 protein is CASSRGGIGDEQYF. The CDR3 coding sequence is TGTGCCAGCAGCCGGGGGGGGATCGGTGACGAGCAGTACTTC.

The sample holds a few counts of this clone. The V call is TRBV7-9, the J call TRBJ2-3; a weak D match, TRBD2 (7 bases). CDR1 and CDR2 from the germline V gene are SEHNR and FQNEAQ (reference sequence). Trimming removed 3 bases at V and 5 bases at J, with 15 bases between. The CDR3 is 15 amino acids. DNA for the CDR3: TGTGCCAGCAGCTTTCTGGGGGGGCCAGGAGATACGCAGTATTTT. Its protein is CASSFLGGPGDTQYF.

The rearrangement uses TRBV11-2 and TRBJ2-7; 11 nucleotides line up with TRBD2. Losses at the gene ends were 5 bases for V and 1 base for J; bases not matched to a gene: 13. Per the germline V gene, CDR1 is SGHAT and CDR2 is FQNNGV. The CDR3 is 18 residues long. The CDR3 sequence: CASSRKTAGTSGSYEQYF. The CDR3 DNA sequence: TGTGCCAGCAGCCGGAAAACCGCCGGGACTAGCGGTTCCTACGAGCAGTACTTC.

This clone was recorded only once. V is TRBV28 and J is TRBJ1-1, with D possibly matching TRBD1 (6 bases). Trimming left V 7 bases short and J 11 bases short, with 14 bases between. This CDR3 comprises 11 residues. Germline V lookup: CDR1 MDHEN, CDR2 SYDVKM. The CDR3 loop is CASISTGRAFF. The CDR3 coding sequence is TGTGCCAGCATTTCGACAGGTCGGGCTTTCTTT.

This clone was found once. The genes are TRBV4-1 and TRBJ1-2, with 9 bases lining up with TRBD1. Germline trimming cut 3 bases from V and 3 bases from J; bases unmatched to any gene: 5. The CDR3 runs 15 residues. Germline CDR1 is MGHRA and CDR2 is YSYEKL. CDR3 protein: CASSHRTGAHYGYTF. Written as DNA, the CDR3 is TGCGCCAGCAGCCATCGGACAGGGGCGCACTATGGCTACACCTTC.

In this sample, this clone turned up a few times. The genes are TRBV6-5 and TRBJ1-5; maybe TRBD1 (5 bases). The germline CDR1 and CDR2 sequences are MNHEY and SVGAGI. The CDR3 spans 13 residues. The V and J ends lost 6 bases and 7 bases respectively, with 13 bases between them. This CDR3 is CASRGTGLQPQHF. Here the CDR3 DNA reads TGTGCCAGCAGGGGTACAGGTTTGCAGCCCCAGCATTTT.

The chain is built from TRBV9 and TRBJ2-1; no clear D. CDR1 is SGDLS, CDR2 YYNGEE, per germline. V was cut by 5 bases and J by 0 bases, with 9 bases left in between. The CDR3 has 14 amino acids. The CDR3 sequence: CASREISSYNEQFF. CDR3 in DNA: TGTGCCAGCAGGGAGATCAGCTCCTACAATGAGCAGTTCTTC. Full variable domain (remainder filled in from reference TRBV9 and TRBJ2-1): DSGVTQTPKHLITATGQRVTLRCSPRSGDLSVYWYQQSLDQGLQFLIQYYNGEERAKGNILERFSAQQFPDLHSELNLSSLELGDSALYFCASREISSYNEQFFGPGTRLTVL.

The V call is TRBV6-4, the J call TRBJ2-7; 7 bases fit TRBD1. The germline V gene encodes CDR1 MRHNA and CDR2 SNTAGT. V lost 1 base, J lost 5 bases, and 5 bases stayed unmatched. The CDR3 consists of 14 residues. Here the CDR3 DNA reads TGTGCCAGCAGTGACTTATACAGGGGCCACGAGCAGTACGTC. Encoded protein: CASSDLYRGHEQYV.